The 22 T cell receptor beta chains below come from one sample, sequenced in a study of CD8 T cells in Susac syndrome. Reverse transcription of roughly 0.45 to 1 ug RNA used random hexamers. TCRdb recomputed calls from the immunoSEQ multiplex PCR reads with MiXCR, one row per CDR3 protein. The sample lists some 180,000 distinct CDR3 sequences, roughly 94% occurring once. The sample comprised CD4+ T cells from PBMCs. These receptors were taken from a human donor with Susac syndrome.

V is TRBV7-9 and J is TRBJ2-3; TRBD2 agrees at 13 bases. This CDR3 is 15 amino acids long. Germline loops: CDR1 SEHNR, CDR2 FQNEAQ (reference sequence). Germline trimming cut 11 bases from V and 4 bases from J; bases unmatched to any gene: 9. The CDR3 DNA reads as TGTGCCGGCACTTTCGGACTAGCGGGAGCAGATACGCAGTATTTT. This gives the protein CAGTFGLAGADTQYF.

The chain carries TRBV6-2 or TRBV6-3 and TRBJ2-5; no clear D. Trimming took 5 bases from V and 9 from J, leaving 16 bases between them. This CDR3 is built from 13 residues. The germline V gene encodes CDR1 MNHEY and CDR2 SVGEGT. CDR3 sequence reads: CASSTQAVGPQYF. DNA of the CDR3: TGTGCCAGCAGTACCCAGGCCGTCGGGCCCCAGTACTTC.

This chain connects TRBV6-6 to TRBJ1-4; D gene unclear. V lost 8 bases and J 11 bases, leaving 9 bases between the germline ends. This CDR3 region has 10 residues. Germline-derived CDR1 and CDR2 are MNHNY and SVGAGI (reference sequence). CDR3 residues: CASLNGKLFF. The CDR3 DNA sequence: TGTGCCAGCCTAAACGGGAAACTGTTTTTT.

The J gene is TRBJ2-3, the V gene TRBV28; D is perhaps TRBD2 (5 bases). Trimming shortened V by 7 bases and J by 5 bases, and 13 bases separated the two germline ends. From germline, CDR1 is MDHEN and CDR2 SYDVKM. The CDR3 spans 13 residues. The CDR3 nucleotides are TGTGCCAGCACGCGGGTTTTTGGAGATACGCAGTATTTT. This encodes CASTRVFGDTQYF.

The V and J genes are TRBV6-2 or TRBV6-3 and TRBJ2-7, with 7 bases fitting TRBD2. V dropped 6 bases and J dropped 5; count of bases not matched to a gene: 10. CDR1 MNHEY and CDR2 SVGEGT come from the germline V gene. The CDR3 totals 14 residues. The CDR3 region is CASSSWEGLHEQYF. CDR3 bases: TGTGCCAGCAGCTCGTGGGAGGGCCTCCACGAGCAGTACTTC.

The J gene is TRBJ2-7, the V gene TRBV5-8; tentative D call: TRBD2 (5 bases). The CDR3 is made up of 15 amino acids. CDR1 is SGHTS and CDR2 is YDEGEE in the germline V gene. The ends were cut back, 4 bases at V and 7 bases at J, with 21 bases in the middle. CDR3 DNA: TGTGCCAGCAGCACCATATTAGGTATGGGCGGGGAGCAGTACTTC. Translation gives CASSTILGMGGEQYF.

The chain employs TRBV6-5 and TRBJ1-2, with 8 bases matching TRBD1. The CDR3 contains 15 residues. Germline-derived CDR1 and CDR2 are MNHEY and SVGAGI. Trimming removed 5 bases from V and 8 bases from J; junction bases left unmatched: 13. The CDR3 sequence: CASSKKQGVVGGYTF. The CDR3 nucleotides read TGTGCCAGCAGTAAGAAACAGGGGGTAGTTGGCGGCTACACCTTC.

The chain is built from TRBV11-2 and TRBJ1-1; D uncertain. The CDR3 covers 13 residues. Trimming removed 5 bases at V and 8 bases at J, with 15 bases between. Germline-derived CDR1 and CDR2 are SGHAT and FQNNGV. The CDR3 spells CASSPRIDKEAFF. The CDR3 DNA sequence: TGTGCCAGCAGCCCCAGGATAGACAAAGAAGCTTTCTTT.

V is TRBV20-1 and J is TRBJ2-5; perhaps TRBD1 as D (5 bases). CDR1 is DFQATT and CDR2 is SNEGSKA in the germline V gene (reference sequence). The CDR3 consists of 17 residues. V lost 0 bases, J lost 3 bases, and 20 bases lay in between. The CDR3 nucleotides are TGCAGTGCTAGAGATCTTACATTTTTAAGGGGCGAAGAGACCCAGTACTTC. Protein sequence: CSARDLTFLRGEETQYF.

The J gene is TRBJ1-4, the V gene TRBV4-3; D unclear. Germline V lookup: CDR1 LGHNA, CDR2 YSLEER. Trimming took 0 bases from V and 6 from J, leaving 5 bases between them. The CDR3 is 13 amino acids. CDR3 DNA: TGCGCCAGCAGCCAAGACCGTTATGAAAAACTGTTTTTT. Translating gives CASSQDRYEKLFF.

The chain combines TRBV11-2 with TRBJ1-2; perhaps TRBD1 as D (6 bases). CDR1 and CDR2 from the germline V gene are SGHAT and FQNNGV. The CDR3 contains 13 residues. The V end was cut by 1 base, the J end by 4 bases, with 7 bases between. The CDR3: CASSLVDSYGYTF. CDR3 nucleotide sequence: TGTGCCAGCAGCTTAGTGGACAGCTATGGCTACACCTTC.

This chain uses TRBV5-1 with TRBJ2-7; 9 bases fit TRBD1. This CDR3 has 13 amino acids. Losses at the gene ends were 5 bases for V and 6 bases for J; bases not matched to a gene: 6. From germline, CDR1 is SGHRS and CDR2 YFSETQ. CDR3 region: CASRVGQGPEQYF. For the CDR3, the DNA is TGCGCCAGCAGAGTTGGACAGGGGCCCGAGCAGTACTTC.

V is TRBV28 and J is TRBJ2-7; 13 bases map to TRBD2. Trimming cost V 8 bases and J 7 bases; bases outside gene matches: 2. The germline gives CDR1 MDHEN, CDR2 SYDVKM. This CDR3 has 12 residues. In nucleotides, the CDR3 is TGTGCCAGCCGGACTAGCGGGAGAGAGCAGTACTTC. Protein: CASRTSGREQYF.

This rearrangement joins TRBV7-9 to TRBJ2-5; D uncertain. From germline, CDR1 is SEHNR and CDR2 FQNEAQ (reference sequence). V was shortened by 1 base and J by 2 bases, with 11 bases between the two germline ends. The CDR3 is 15 residues long. The CDR3: CASSLVGMGQETQYF. For the CDR3, the DNA is TGTGCCAGCAGCTTAGTGGGGATGGGGCAAGAGACCCAGTACTTC.

The rearrangement links TRBV20-1 to TRBJ2-3; TRBD2 matches 15 bases. The CDR3 is made up of 18 amino acids. With 1 base clipped from V and 0 bases from J, the junction kept 5 bases outside the gene matches. Germline values: CDR1 DFQATT, CDR2 SNEGSKA (reference sequence). The CDR3 nucleotides read TGCAGTGCTAGAGCCGGGACTAGCGGGGGGACTAGCACAGATACGCAGTATTTT. It is translated as CSARAGTSGGTSTDTQYF.

The chain combines TRBV29-1 with TRBJ2-3; a possible D gene is TRBD2 (6 bases). The CDR3 covers 13 residues. Trimming removed 3 bases from V and 1 base from J, with 8 bases in between. Looked up from germline, CDR1 is SQVTM and CDR2 is ANQGSEA. In DNA, the CDR3 is TGCAGCGTTGAGGCTAGCGGCACAGATACGCAGTATTTT. Protein product: CSVEASGTDTQYF.

This clonotype occurred once. The CDR3 sequence is CASSAQQDPYEQYF. In DNA, the CDR3 is TGTGCCAGCAGTGCCCAACAGGACCCCTACGAGCAGTACTTC. V and J are TRBV25-1 and TRBJ2-7; perhaps TRBD1 as D (5 bases). Germline assignment: CDR1 MGHDK and CDR2 SYGVNS. This CDR3 region has 14 residues. Trimming took off 4 bases at V and 2 bases at J, with 12 bases between the two ends.

This sequence joins TRBV29-1 and TRBJ2-1, with TRBD2 as a possible D gene (6 bases). Germline V gene data show CDR1 as SQVTM and CDR2 as ANQGSEA. The CDR3 length is 12 residues. Trimming stripped 6 bases from V and 8 bases from J, with 14 bases between. The DNA of the CDR3 is TGCAGCGTGGAGCCGGGGACTGATGAGCAGTTCTTC. It encodes CSVEPGTDEQFF.

The CDR3 protein is CASSTGAISSNQPQHF. CDR3 coding DNA: TGTGCCAGCAGCACAGGGGCGATTTCGAGCAATCAGCCCCAGCATTTT. The chain couples TRBV6-2 or TRBV6-3 to TRBJ1-5; TRBD1 matches at 7 bases. This CDR3 region has 16 residues. Trimming took 6 bases from V and 1 from J; bases not matched to a gene: 9. The germline V gene has CDR1 MNHEY and CDR2 SVGEGT.

The gene calls are TRBV29-1 and TRBJ1-1; TRBD1 might be the D (5 bases). The CDR3 has 13 residues. The V gene lost 7 bases and the J gene lost 3 bases, with 15 bases spanning the gap. Germline CDR1 and CDR2: SQVTM and ANQGSEA. The DNA for the CDR3 is TGCAGCGCCCAGGCGGGACGGTACACTGAAGCTTTCTTT. Its protein product is CSAQAGRYTEAFF.

The V gene is TRBV25-1, the J gene TRBJ1-1; weak D call: TRBD1 (5 bases). CDR3 size: 12 residues. V was cut by 1 base and J by 14 bases, with 14 bases left in between. Germline-derived CDR1 and CDR2 are MGHDK and SYGVNS. The CDR3 bases are TGTGCCAGCAGTGAATGGTGGGAGGGGATCTTCTTT. It translates to CASSEWWEGIFF.

The chain recombines TRBV3-1 with TRBJ2-4; possible D gene TRBD2, 5 bases. Germline V lookup: CDR1 LGHDT, CDR2 YNNKEL (reference sequence). Deletions cut 1 base from V and 9 bases from J, with 16 bases between. The CDR3 consists of 15 residues. The CDR3 region has the DNA TGTGCCAGCAGCCAAGGTGAAGGGAACCGGGGCATTCAGTACTTC. This sequence encodes CASSQGEGNRGIQYF.